Each of the 32 T cell receptor beta chains below was sequenced from the same sample in a study of Ad26.COV2.S vaccination and SARS-CoV-2 variants. Clones were read by immunoSEQ multiplex PCR, and TCRdb kept only the in-frame ones, dropping some. The sample contains 350,000 to 500,000 clones, roughly 88% of which appear only once. Treatment here: roughly 18 received Ad26.COV2.S at low or high dose, single or two shots; about 5 received placebo; per-sample allocation not given. Sampling happened 63 days after the first vaccine or placebo injection. Sequenced material: peripheral blood, taken in a trial of Ad26.COV2.S vaccine versus placebo. These receptors all come from a person between 18 and 60 years old who received the Ad26.COV2.S COVID-19 vaccine or a placebo.

The chain is built from TRBV28 and TRBJ2-7, with D perhaps matching TRBD1 or TRBD2 (6 bases each). Germline CDR1 MDHEN, CDR2 SYDVKM. V was cut by 6 bases and J by 6 bases, with 12 bases left in between. There are 12 residues in the CDR3. The CDR3: CASSTRGGEQYF. The DNA of the CDR3 is TGTGCCAGCAGCACCAGGGGAGGCGAGCAGTACTTC.

This chain links TRBV5-8 with TRBJ2-4; TRBD2 might be the D (5 bases). Germline CDR1 SGHTS, CDR2 YDEGEE. V lost 4 bases to trimming and J lost 3 bases, with 14 bases between them. The CDR3 runs 15 residues. CDR3 loop: CASSVRTPGKNIQYF. The CDR3 DNA reads as TGTGCCAGCAGCGTGCGGACTCCGGGCAAAAACATTCAGTACTTC.

This chain links TRBV28 with TRBJ1-4; tentatively, D is TRBD1 (5 bases). Trimming pared 7 bases from V and 5 bases from J, leaving 17 bases between. CDR3 length: 15 amino acids. Germline values: CDR1 MDHEN, CDR2 SYDVKM. In nucleotides, the CDR3 is TGTGCCAGCACATCACCGGGACGGGAGAATGAAAAACTGTTTTTT. Encoded protein: CASTSPGRENEKLFF.

V and J are TRBV5-1 and TRBJ2-1; 10 bases are a match to TRBD2. Germline V gene data show CDR1 as SGHRS and CDR2 as YFSETQ. Trimming took 6 bases from V and 5 from J; bases not matched to a gene: 8. The CDR3 consists of 15 residues. CDR3 protein: CASKALLAGNNEQFF. The CDR3 nucleotides read TGCGCCAGCAAAGCATTACTAGCGGGGAACAATGAGCAGTTCTTC.

The sample holds one count of this clone. The chain combines TRBV5-1 with TRBJ2-3, with D possibly being TRBD2 (6 bases). The germline gives CDR1 SGHRS, CDR2 YFSETQ. The CDR3 runs to 14 residues. Trimming left V 3 bases short and J 2 bases short, with 10 bases between. CDR3 DNA: TGCGCCAGCAGCTATCGGGACTTCACAGATACGCAGTATTTT. This translates into CASSYRDFTDTQYF.

This clone came up once. The chain couples TRBV28 to TRBJ2-7; 9 nucleotides match TRBD1. Germline CDR1 and CDR2: MDHEN and SYDVKM. V trimming: 6 bases; J trimming: 4 bases; junction bases outside the gene matches: 10. The CDR3 is 15 amino acids. The CDR3, as DNA: TGTGCCAGCAGGGGAGCCGGGACAGGGATTTACGAGCAGTACTTC. Translated, it gives CASRGAGTGIYEQYF. The variable domain in full, completed from reference TRBV28 and TRBJ2-7, reads DVKVTQSSRYLVKRTGEKVFLECVQDMDHENMFWYRQDPGLGLRLIYFSYDVKMKEKGDIPEGYSVSREKKERFSLILESASTNQTSMYLCASRGAGTGIYEQYFGPGTRLTVT.

V usage is TRBV6-2 or TRBV6-3 and J usage is TRBJ2-1; 7 bases match TRBD2. The CDR3 is 14 amino acids. CDR1 is MNHEY, CDR2 SVGEGT, per germline. V shed 2 bases, J shed 6 bases, and the junction held 4 bases outside the gene matches. CDR3 protein: CASSYRTGGNEQFF. In DNA, the CDR3 is TGTGCCAGCAGTTACCGAACGGGAGGCAATGAGCAGTTCTTC.

V usage is TRBV20-1 and J usage is TRBJ2-1; no clear D. The V end was cut by 5 bases, the J end by 9 bases, with 11 bases between. The germline CDR1 and CDR2 sequences are DFQATT and SNEGSKA (reference sequence). The CDR3 is 11 amino acids. This CDR3 is CSAGGIGEQFF. The CDR3 DNA sequence: TGCAGTGCTGGCGGCATAGGTGAGCAGTTCTTC.

In its sample, this clone was seen once. V and J are TRBV18 and TRBJ1-4; D may be TRBD1 (6 bases). V lost 3 bases, J lost 0 bases, and 8 bases lay in between. There are 15 residues in the CDR3. Germline V gene sequence: CDR1 KGHSH, CDR2 LQKENI. The CDR3 DNA reads TGTGCCAGCTCACCGGACAGTGCAACTAATGAAAAACTGTTTTTT. The encoded protein is CASSPDSATNEKLFF.

The CDR3 reads CASSDTIRIQETQYF. CDR3 in DNA: TGTGCCAGCAGTGATACCATTAGGATCCAAGAGACCCAGTACTTC. This chain joins TRBV25-1 and TRBJ2-5; D uncertain. CDR3 size: 15 residues. Looked up from germline, CDR1 is MGHDK and CDR2 is SYGVNS. Trimming pared 3 bases from V and 1 base from J, leaving 12 bases between. Drawing the rest from reference TRBV25-1 and TRBJ2-5, the complete variable domain is EADIYQTPRYLVIGTGKKITLECSQTMGHDKMYWYQQDPGMELHLIHYSYGVNSTEKGDLSSESTVSRIRTEHFPLTLESARPSHTSQYLCASSDTIRIQETQYFGPGTRLLVL.

J is TRBJ2-7 and V is TRBV28; no clear D. CDR3 length: 14 amino acids. Germline-derived CDR1 and CDR2 are MDHEN and SYDVKM. The V and J ends lost 2 bases and 2 bases respectively, with 10 bases between them. The CDR3 protein is CASSLPTPPYEQYF. CDR3 nucleotides: TGTGCCAGCAGTTTACCGACGCCCCCCTACGAGCAGTACTTC.

This clone was found once. The chain couples TRBV7-9 to TRBJ1-1; no clear D gene. The CDR3 contains 13 residues. Germline V CDR1 and CDR2: SEHNR, FQNEAQ (reference sequence). V lost 1 base to trimming and J lost 3 bases, with 6 bases between them. The CDR3 spells CASSLEDHTEAFF. The CDR3 coding sequence is TGTGCCAGCAGCTTAGAGGACCACACTGAAGCTTTCTTT.

The chain couples TRBV7-9 to TRBJ2-1, with D tentatively TRBD2 (5 bases). Germline lookup yields CDR1 SEHNR and CDR2 FQNEAQ (reference sequence). There are 18 residues in the CDR3. Deletions cut 6 bases from V and 1 base from J, with 22 bases between. CDR3 bases: TGTGCCAGCAGTCGTGGACTGCGAACGGAGGTTTCCTACAATGAGCAGTTCTTC. Protein sequence: CASSRGLRTEVSYNEQFF.

The chain joins TRBV4-1 to TRBJ1-4; D is possibly TRBD1 (5 bases). Germline V CDR1 and CDR2: MGHRA, YSYEKL. Trimming shortened V by 4 bases and J by 6 bases, and 15 bases separated the two germline ends. The CDR3 consists of 15 residues. The CDR3 loop reads CASSLDPGRDEKLFF. CDR3 nucleotides: TGCGCCAGCAGCCTAGATCCCGGCAGGGATGAAAAACTGTTTTTT.

V usage is TRBV18 and J usage is TRBJ2-1; D may be TRBD2 (5 bases). The CDR3 is 12 residues long. Deletions cut 5 bases from V and 12 bases from J, with 14 bases between. Germline loops: CDR1 KGHSH, CDR2 LQKENI. CDR3 protein: CASSLDRGMQFF. DNA for the CDR3: TGTGCCAGCTCATTAGACCGGGGAATGCAGTTCTTC.

This clone was recorded once. J is TRBJ2-1 and V is TRBV28; the D gene is possibly TRBD2 (7 bases). The germline gives CDR1 MDHEN, CDR2 SYDVKM. The CDR3 covers 17 residues. V lost 4 bases, J lost 2 bases, and 18 bases lay in between. The CDR3 DNA is TGTGCCAGCAGTTATGGGGGGGCGGGAGTAACCTACAATGAGCAGTTCTTC. Amino acids: CASSYGGAGVTYNEQFF.

This clone has just a few counts. This chain uses TRBV9 with TRBJ1-2; D possibly corresponds to TRBD1 (5 bases). There are 15 residues in the CDR3. Trimming took off 0 bases at V and 4 bases at J, with 13 bases between the two ends. In germline, CDR1 is SGDLS, CDR2 YYNGEE. The CDR3 nucleotides are TGTGCCAGCAGCGTAGATCCGGGGCGGTCCTATGGCTACACCTTC. Translated: CASSVDPGRSYGYTF.

This chain uses TRBV30 with TRBJ2-7; maybe TRBD1 (6 bases). This CDR3 spans 14 amino acids. V was pared by 4 bases and J by 5 bases, with 18 bases between. Germline V gene sequence: CDR1 GTSNPN, CDR2 SVGIG (reference sequence). CDR3 DNA: TGTGCCTGGAACCGGGACACCAAAAAGGACGAGCAGTACTTC. Its translation is CAWNRDTKKDEQYF.

The chain is built from TRBV5-1 and TRBJ2-3; TRBD2 agrees at 10 bases. Per the germline V gene, CDR1 is SGHRS and CDR2 is YFSETQ. The junction had 4 bases not matched to a gene; V was cut back by 0 bases and J by 6 bases. This CDR3 has 15 amino acids. CDR3 DNA sequence: TGCGCCAGCAGCTTGGCTAGCGGGAGTGTTGATACGCAGTATTTT. It is translated as CASSLASGSVDTQYF. The full variable domain, rest sourced from reference TRBV5-1 and TRBJ2-3, is KAGVTQTPRYLIKTRGQQVTLSCSPISGHRSVSWYQQTPGQGLQFLFEYFSETQRNKGNFPGRFSGRQFSNSRSEMNVSTLELGDSALYLCASSLASGSVDTQYFGPGTRLTVL.

V is TRBV24-1 and J is TRBJ2-3; the D gene could be TRBD1 or TRBD2 (5 bases each). CDR1 is KGHDR, CDR2 SFDVKD, per germline. The CDR3 totals 16 residues. V was trimmed by 3 bases and J by 0 bases, leaving 12 bases between them. The CDR3 DNA reads TGTGCCACCAGTGATCCGAGGGGCGGGAGCACAGATACGCAGTATTTT. The encoded protein is CATSDPRGGSTDTQYF.

The genes are TRBV7-2 and TRBJ2-1; no clear D. V lost 3 bases and J lost 6, with 3 bases in between. Germline CDR1 is SGHTA and CDR2 is FQGNSA. The CDR3 spans 11 residues. Written as DNA, the CDR3 is TGTGCCAGCAGCTTGTCCAATGAGCAGTTCTTC. Residues: CASSLSNEQFF.

This clone has only a few counts. The rearrangement joins TRBV7-8 to TRBJ1-1; D perhaps matches TRBD1 (5 bases). Germline CDR1 reads SGHVS; CDR2 reads FQNEAQ. Trimming left V 1 base short and J 8 bases short, with 17 bases between. The CDR3 length is 15 residues. The CDR3 DNA is TGTGCCAGCAGCTTAGTTCCGGGCGCCGGGGGAGAAGCTTTCTTT. It codes for CASSLVPGAGGEAFF. The complete variable domain, with remaining parts taken from reference TRBV7-8 and TRBJ1-1, reads GAGVSQSPRYKVAKRGQDVALRCDPISGHVSLFWYQQALGQGPEFLTYFQNEAQLDKSGLPSDRFFAERPEGSVSTLKIQRTQQEDSAVYLCASSLVPGAGGEAFFGQGTRLTVV.

The V and J genes are TRBV12-3 or TRBV12-4 and TRBJ2-7, with a tentative D call TRBD1 (6 bases). Deletions cut 9 bases from V and 6 bases from J, with 18 bases between. CDR3 length: 13 residues. The CDR3 sequence: CASSGTTLGEQYF. CDR3 DNA: TGTGCCAGTTCCGGGACAACCTTAGGCGAGCAGTACTTC.

The V and J genes are TRBV3-1 (or the pseudogene TRBV3-2) and TRBJ1-2; D may be TRBD1 (5 bases). V was trimmed by 4 bases and J by 8 bases, leaving 17 bases between them. The CDR3 runs to 14 residues. In germline, CDR1 is LGHDT, CDR2 YNNKEL (reference sequence). Here the CDR3 DNA reads TGTGCCAGCAGCCCCCAGTCCCAGGGAGGCGGCTACACCTTC. It codes for CASSPQSQGGGYTF.

In nucleotides, the CDR3 is TGTGCCAGCAGTTCCGGACAGTATAATTCACCCCTCCACTTT. Translation gives CASSSGQYNSPLHF. The chain has TRBV27 and TRBJ1-6; D might be TRBD1 (6 bases). The V gene lost 4 bases and the J gene lost 4 bases, with 8 bases spanning the gap. The CDR3 is made up of 14 amino acids. Germline CDR1 and CDR2: MNHEY and SMNVEV (reference sequence).

In this sample, this clone turned up once. The chain has TRBV25-1 and TRBJ2-5, with TRBD2 matching over 7 bases. The CDR3 covers 15 residues. The ends lost 3 bases at V and 0 bases at J; junction bases unmatched: 4. Germline CDR1 MGHDK, CDR2 SYGVNS. The CDR3 is CASSDWRENQETQYF. CDR3 sequence (DNA): TGTGCCAGCAGTGACTGGCGGGAGAACCAAGAGACCCAGTACTTC.

Concerning this clone itself: Other nucleotide sequences from this sample produce the same CDR3. The rearrangement links TRBV9 to TRBJ1-5; no reliable D call. V shed 0 bases and J shed 0 bases, with 1 base lying between them. CDR1 is SGDLS, CDR2 YYNGEE, per germline. This CDR3 contains 13 residues. The CDR3 bases are TGTGCCAGCAGCGTAGGTAGCAATCAGCCCCAGCATTTT. Its translation is CASSVGSNQPQHF.

V gene TRBV27 combines with J gene TRBJ2-3; D ambiguous. CDR1 and CDR2 from the germline V gene are MNHEY and SMNVEV (reference sequence). This CDR3 is 13 amino acids long. V lost 5 bases and J 3 bases, leaving 9 bases between the germline ends. In DNA, the CDR3 is TGTGCCAGCAGTCCCTTAACAACAGATACGCAGTATTTT. Encoded protein: CASSPLTTDTQYF.

J is TRBJ2-2 and V is TRBV14; 11 bases agree with TRBD2. Per the germline V gene, CDR1 is SGHDN and CDR2 is FVKESK. CDR3 length equals 15 residues. V trimming: 2 bases; J trimming: 5 bases; junction bases outside the gene matches: 1. The CDR3, as DNA: TGTGCCAGCAGCCAACTAGCGGGAGGTACCGGGGAGCTGTTTTTT. Translation: CASSQLAGGTGELFF.

The chain combines TRBV29-1 with TRBJ2-7; 9 bases agree with TRBD1. V gave up 7 bases and J gave up 2 bases; unmatched junction bases: 15. There are 16 residues in the CDR3. The germline gives CDR1 SQVTM, CDR2 ANQGSEA. CDR3 in DNA: TGCAGCGCTCCTCCCCCCCCGGGACAGGGACCCTACGAGCAGTACTTC. Amino acids: CSAPPPPGQGPYEQYF.

To note about this clone: The junction departs from germline at one end; a sequencing error may be responsible. This chain connects TRBV7-7 to TRBJ2-7, with D perhaps matching TRBD2 (5 bases). Germline assignment: CDR1 SSHAT and CDR2 FNYEAQ (reference sequence). The CDR3 sequence is 14 residues long. The CDR3 nucleotides are TGTGCTAGCAGCTTAGCGCCTGGCAGCTACGAGCAGTACTTC. Amino acid sequence: CASSLAPGSYEQYF.

J is TRBJ1-1 and V is TRBV4-1; TRBD1 is a possible D gene (6 bases). Germline V gene lookup returns CDR1 MGHRA and CDR2 YSYEKL. Trimming pared 1 base from V and 0 bases from J, leaving 15 bases between. This CDR3 contains 17 residues. The CDR3 sequence is CASSQVHQQGMNTEAFF. CDR3 nucleotide sequence: TGCGCCAGCAGCCAAGTACACCAACAGGGAATGAACACTGAAGCTTTCTTT.